The text below deals with one TCR beta chain. Original analysis: The authors estimated nucleated cell counts from reference gene primer amplification. Clones were sequenced by immunoSEQ multiplex PCR, and TCRdb holds only the in-frame ones, with some missing. V and J calls and clone size follow that table, whereas D and trimming were derived from the DNA. The repertoire holds under 35,000 clones, with around 84% as singletons. Germline V gene sequence: CDR1 SGHTA, CDR2 FQGNSA. CDR3 size: 16 residues. The ends lost 5 bases at V and 2 bases at J; junction bases unmatched: 8. The data are from a study of blood T cell repertoires in COVID-19. As for the study in general: COVID-19 samples collected from the United States, Italy and Spain covered acute and convalescent phases. PBMCs, B-cell-depleted T cells, or T cells provided the cDNA or gDNA that made up the material.

This TCR derives from an elderly man with acute or convalescent COVID-19. Sequenced sample: peripheral blood. This chain uses TRBV7-2 with TRBJ2-3; 9 nucleotides align to TRBD1. The chain's CDR3 is CASSIQGAVDTDTQYF. CDR3 in DNA: TGTGCCAGCAGCATACAGGGGGCGGTGGACACAGATACGCAGTATTTT.